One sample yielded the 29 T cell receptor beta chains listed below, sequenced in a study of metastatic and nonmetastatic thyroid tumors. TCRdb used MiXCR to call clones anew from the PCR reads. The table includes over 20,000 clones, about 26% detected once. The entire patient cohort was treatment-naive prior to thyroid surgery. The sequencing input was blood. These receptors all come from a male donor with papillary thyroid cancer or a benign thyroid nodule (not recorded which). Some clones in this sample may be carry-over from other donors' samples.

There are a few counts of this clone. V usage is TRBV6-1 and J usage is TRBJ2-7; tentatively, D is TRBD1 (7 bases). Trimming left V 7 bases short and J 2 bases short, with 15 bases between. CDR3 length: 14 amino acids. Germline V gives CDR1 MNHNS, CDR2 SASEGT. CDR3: CASIRQGLPYEQYF. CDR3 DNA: TGTGCCAGCATCAGACAGGGACTTCCCTACGAGCAGTACTTC.

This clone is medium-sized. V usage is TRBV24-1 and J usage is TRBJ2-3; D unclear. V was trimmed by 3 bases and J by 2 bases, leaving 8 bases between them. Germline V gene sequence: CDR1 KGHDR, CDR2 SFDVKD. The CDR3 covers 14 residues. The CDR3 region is CATSDIQYTDTQYF. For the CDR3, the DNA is TGTGCCACCAGTGATATTCAGTACACAGATACGCAGTATTTT.

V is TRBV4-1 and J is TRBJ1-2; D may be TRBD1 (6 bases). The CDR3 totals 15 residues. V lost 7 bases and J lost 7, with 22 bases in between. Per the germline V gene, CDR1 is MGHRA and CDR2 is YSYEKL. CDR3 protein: CASIQFRDRGAGYTF. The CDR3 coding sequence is TGCGCCAGCATCCAGTTTAGGGATAGGGGGGCTGGCTACACCTTC.

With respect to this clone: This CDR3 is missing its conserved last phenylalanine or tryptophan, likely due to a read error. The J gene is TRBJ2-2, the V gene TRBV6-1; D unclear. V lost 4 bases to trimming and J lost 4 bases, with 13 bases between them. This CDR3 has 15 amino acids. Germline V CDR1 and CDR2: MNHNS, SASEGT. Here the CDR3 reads CASSGRSTLTGELFS. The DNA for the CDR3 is TGTGCCAGCAGTGGTAGGTCAACCCTCACCGGGGAGCTGTTTTCT.

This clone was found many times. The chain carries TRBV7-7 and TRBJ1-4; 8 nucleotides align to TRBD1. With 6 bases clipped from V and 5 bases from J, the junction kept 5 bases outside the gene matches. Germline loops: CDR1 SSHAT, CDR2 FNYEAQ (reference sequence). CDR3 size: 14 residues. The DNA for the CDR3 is TGTGCCAGCAGACCCTACAGGGGGAATGAAAAACTGTTTTTT. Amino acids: CASRPYRGNEKLFF.

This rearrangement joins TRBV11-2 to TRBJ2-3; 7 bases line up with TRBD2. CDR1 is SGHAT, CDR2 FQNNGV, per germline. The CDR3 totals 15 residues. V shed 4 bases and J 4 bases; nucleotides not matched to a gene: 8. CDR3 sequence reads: CASSYGGSGADTQYF. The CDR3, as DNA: TGTGCCAGCAGCTACGGCGGGAGTGGGGCAGATACGCAGTATTTT.

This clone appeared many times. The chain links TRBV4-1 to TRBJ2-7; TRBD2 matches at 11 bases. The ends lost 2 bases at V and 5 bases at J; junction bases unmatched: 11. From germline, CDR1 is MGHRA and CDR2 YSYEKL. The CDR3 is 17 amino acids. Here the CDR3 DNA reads TGCGCCAGCAGCCAATCTTCGTTACTAGCGGGGGAGGACGAGCAGTACTTC. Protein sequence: CASSQSSLLAGEDEQYF.

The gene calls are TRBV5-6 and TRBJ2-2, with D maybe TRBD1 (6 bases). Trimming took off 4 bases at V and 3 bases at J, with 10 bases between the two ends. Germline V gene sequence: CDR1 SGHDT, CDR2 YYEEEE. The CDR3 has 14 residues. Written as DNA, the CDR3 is TGTGCCAGCAGCCCACAGGGCTACACCGGGGAGCTGTTTTTT. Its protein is CASSPQGYTGELFF.

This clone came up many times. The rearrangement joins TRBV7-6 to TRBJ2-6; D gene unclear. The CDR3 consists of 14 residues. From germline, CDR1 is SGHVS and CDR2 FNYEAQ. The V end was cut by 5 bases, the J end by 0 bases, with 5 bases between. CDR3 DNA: TGTGCCAGCAGCGTGAGCTCTGGGGCCAACGTCCTGACTTTC. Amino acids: CASSVSSGANVLTF.

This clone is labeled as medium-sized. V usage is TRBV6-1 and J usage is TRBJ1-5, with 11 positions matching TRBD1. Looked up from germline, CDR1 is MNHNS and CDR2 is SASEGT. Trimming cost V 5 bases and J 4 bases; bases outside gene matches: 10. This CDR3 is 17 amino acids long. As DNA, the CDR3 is TGTGCCAGCAGTCCCTATAGGACAGGGGGCGGGAATCAGCCCCAGCATTTT. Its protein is CASSPYRTGGGNQPQHF.

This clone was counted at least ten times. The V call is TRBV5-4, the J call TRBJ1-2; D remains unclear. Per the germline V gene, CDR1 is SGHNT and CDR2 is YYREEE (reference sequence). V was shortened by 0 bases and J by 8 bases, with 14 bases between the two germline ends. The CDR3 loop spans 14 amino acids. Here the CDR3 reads CASSLGWEVEGYTF. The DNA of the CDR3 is TGTGCCAGCAGCTTGGGATGGGAAGTAGAAGGCTACACCTTC.

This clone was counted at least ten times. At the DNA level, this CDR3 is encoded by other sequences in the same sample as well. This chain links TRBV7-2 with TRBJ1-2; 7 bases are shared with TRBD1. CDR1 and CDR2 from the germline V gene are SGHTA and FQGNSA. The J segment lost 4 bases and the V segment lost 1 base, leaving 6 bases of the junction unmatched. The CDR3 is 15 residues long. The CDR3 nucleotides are TGTGCCAGCAGCTTAGGGCAGGGGGGGCTCTATGGCTACACCTTC. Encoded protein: CASSLGQGGLYGYTF.

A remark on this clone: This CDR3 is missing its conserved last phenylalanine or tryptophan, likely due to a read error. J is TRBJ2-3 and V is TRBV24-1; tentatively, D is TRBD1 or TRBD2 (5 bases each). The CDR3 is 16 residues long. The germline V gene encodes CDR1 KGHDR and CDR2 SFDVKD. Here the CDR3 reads CASSDARGRAGDTQYI. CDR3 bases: TGTGCCAGCAGTGATGCCCGGGGCAGGGCGGGAGATACGCAGTATATT.

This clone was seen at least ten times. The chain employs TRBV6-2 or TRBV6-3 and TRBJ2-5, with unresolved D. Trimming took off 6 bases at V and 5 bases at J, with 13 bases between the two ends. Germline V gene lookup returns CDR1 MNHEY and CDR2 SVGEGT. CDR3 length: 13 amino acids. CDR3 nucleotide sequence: TGTGCCAGCAGCCCCGGGTTTGGGGAGACCCAGTACTTC. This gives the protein CASSPGFGETQYF.

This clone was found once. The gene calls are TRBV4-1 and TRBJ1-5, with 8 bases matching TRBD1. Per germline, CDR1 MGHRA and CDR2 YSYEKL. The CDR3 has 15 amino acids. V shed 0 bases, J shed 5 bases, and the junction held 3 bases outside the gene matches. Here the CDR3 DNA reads TGCGCCAGCAGCCAAGATGGACAGGGTTATCAGCCCCAGCATTTT. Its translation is CASSQDGQGYQPQHF.

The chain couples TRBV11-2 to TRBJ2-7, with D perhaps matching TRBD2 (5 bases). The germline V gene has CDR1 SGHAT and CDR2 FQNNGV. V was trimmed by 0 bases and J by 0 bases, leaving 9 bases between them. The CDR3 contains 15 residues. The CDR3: CASSLEGSYSYEQYF. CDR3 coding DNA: TGTGCCAGCAGCTTAGAGGGGAGCTACTCCTACGAGCAGTACTTC.

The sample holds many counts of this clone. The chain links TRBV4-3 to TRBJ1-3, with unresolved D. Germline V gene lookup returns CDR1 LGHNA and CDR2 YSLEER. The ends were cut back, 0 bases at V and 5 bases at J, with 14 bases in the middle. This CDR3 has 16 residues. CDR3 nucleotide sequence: TGCGCCAGCAGCCAAGAGGTCGCGATCATGCGAAACACCATATATTTT. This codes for CASSQEVAIMRNTIYF.

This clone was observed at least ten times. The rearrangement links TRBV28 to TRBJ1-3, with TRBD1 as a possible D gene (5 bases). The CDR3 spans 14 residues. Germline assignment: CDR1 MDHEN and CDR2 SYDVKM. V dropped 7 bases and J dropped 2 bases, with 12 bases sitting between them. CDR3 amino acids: CASIQGGPGNTIYF. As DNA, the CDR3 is TGTGCCAGCATCCAGGGTGGCCCTGGAAACACCATATATTTT. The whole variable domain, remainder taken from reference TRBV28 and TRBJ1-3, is DVKVTQSSRYLVKRTGEKVFLECVQDMDHENMFWYRQDPGLGLRLIYFSYDVKMKEKGDIPEGYSVSREKKERFSLILESASTNQTSMYLCASIQGGPGNTIYFGEGSWLTVV.

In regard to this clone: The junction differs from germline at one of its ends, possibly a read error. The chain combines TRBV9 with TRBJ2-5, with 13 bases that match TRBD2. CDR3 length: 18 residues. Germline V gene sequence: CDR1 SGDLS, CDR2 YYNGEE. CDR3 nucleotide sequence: TGTGTCAGCAGCGTAGCTGTGAGATTTACTAGCGGGAGGGAGACCCAGTCCTTC. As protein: CVSSVAVRFTSGRETQSF.

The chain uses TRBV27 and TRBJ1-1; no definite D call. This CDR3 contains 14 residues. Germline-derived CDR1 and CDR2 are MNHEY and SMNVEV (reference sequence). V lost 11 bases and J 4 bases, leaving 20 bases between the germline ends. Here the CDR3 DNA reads TGTGCCCGGTACCCACAGTTGAGGAGCACTGAAGCTTTCTTT. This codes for CARYPQLRSTEAFF.

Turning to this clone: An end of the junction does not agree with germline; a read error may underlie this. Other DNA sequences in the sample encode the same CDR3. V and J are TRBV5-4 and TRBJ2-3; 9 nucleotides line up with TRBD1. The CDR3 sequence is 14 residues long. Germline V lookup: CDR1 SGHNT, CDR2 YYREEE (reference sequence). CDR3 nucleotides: TGTGCTAGCAGGGGACAGGGAGGACTGGATACGCAGTATTTT. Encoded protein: CASRGQGGLDTQYF.

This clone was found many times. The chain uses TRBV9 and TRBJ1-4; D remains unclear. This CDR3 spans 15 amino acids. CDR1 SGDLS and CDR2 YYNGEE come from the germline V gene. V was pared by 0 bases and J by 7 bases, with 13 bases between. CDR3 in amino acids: CASSVGRDRAEKLFF. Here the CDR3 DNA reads TGTGCCAGCAGCGTAGGAAGGGATCGGGCTGAAAAACTGTTTTTT.

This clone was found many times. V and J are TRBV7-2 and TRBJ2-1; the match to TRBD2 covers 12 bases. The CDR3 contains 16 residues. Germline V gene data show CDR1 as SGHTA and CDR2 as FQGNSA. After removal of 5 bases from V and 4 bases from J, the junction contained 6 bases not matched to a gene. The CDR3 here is CASSKSSGRVYNEQFF. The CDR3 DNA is TGTGCCAGCAGCAAATCTAGCGGGAGGGTTTACAATGAGCAGTTCTTC. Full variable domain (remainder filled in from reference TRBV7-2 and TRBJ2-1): GAGVSQSPSNKVTEKGKDVELRCDPISGHTALYWYRQSLGQGLEFLIYFQGNSAPDKSGLPSDRFSAERTGGSVSTLTIQRTQQEDSAVYLCASSKSSGRVYNEQFFGPGTRLTVL.

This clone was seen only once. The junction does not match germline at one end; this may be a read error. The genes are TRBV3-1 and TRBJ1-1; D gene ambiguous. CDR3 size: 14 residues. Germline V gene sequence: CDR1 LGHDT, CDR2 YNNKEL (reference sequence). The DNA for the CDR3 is TGTGTCAGCAGGCAAGAGGGAGCTATCACTGAAGCTTTCTTT. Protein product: CVSRQEGAITEAFF.

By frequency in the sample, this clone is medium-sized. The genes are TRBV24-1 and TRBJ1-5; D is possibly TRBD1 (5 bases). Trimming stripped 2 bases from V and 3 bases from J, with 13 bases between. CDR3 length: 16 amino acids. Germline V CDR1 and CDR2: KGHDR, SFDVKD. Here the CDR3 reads CATSDSSAGLNQPQHF. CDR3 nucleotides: TGTGCCACCAGTGATTCTTCGGCAGGGCTCAATCAGCCCCAGCATTTT.

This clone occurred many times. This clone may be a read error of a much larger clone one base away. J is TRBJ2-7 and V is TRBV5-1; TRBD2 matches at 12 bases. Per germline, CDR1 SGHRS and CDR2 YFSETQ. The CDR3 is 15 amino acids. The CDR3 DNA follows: TGCGCCGGCAGCCTGCCACTAGCGGGAGGCCTCGAGCAGTACTTC. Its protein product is CAGSLPLAGGLEQYF.

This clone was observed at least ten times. Here the CDR3 reads CARRGQGNTGELFF. DNA for the CDR3: TGTGCCAGAAGGGGACAGGGGAACACCGGGGAGCTGTTTTTT. The gene calls are TRBV30 and TRBJ2-2; TRBD1 matches at 9 bases. Germline CDR1 GTSNPN, CDR2 SVGIG (reference sequence). This CDR3 is 14 amino acids long. V shed 8 bases, J shed 1 base, and the junction held 5 bases outside the gene matches. The full variable domain, its missing parts supplied by reference TRBV30 and TRBJ2-2, is SQTIHQWPATLVQPVGSPLSLECTVEGTSNPNLYWYRQAAGRGLQLLFYSVGIGQISSEVPQNLSASRPQDRQFILSSKKLLLSDSGFYLCARRGQGNTGELFFGEGSRLTVL.

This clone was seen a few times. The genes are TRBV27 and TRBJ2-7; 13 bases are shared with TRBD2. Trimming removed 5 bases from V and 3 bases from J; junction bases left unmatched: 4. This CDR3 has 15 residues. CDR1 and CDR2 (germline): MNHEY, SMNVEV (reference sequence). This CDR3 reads CASSLTSGRFYEQYF. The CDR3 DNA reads TGTGCCAGCAGTCTGACTAGCGGGAGGTTCTACGAGCAGTACTTC.

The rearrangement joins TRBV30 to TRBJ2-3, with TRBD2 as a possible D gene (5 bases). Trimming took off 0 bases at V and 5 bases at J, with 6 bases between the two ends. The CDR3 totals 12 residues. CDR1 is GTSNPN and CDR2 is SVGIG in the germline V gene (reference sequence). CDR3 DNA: TGTGCCTGGAGTGTACTAGGAGATACGCAGTATTTT. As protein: CAWSVLGDTQYF.